One T cell receptor beta chain is described in this entry. Its antigen is not identified. Germline CDR1 and CDR2: MNHEY and SVGAGI. The CDR3 consists of 15 residues. V lost 7 bases and J 0 bases, leaving 13 bases between the germline ends. Assay used: immunoSEQ multiplex PCR; TCRdb lists only in-frame clones, some missing. In the table there are about 130,000 clones, 80% to 95% of which are singletons. The data are from a study of T cell responses to AZD1222 COVID-19 vaccine. General study results and limits: Two AZD1222 administrations were followed by greater Spike-specific TCR breadth and depth. Repertoire sampling occurred only after the peak T cell response. At 160-218 and 743-854, vaccine-associated CD4 TCRs were dominant, and they spanned spike.

The chain couples TRBV6-5 to TRBJ2-1; D is unclear. The material was peripheral blood, obtained 28 days after the second AZD1222 dose. The source is an adult who received the AZD1222 COVID-19 vaccine. CDR3 coding DNA: TGTGCCAGCATCAGAGCTGAGAGCTCCTACAATGAGCAGTTCTTC. Translating it yields CASIRAESSYNEQFF.